A single sample gave rise to the 26 T cell receptor beta chains below, sequenced in a study of blood T cell repertoires in COVID-19. Here immunoSEQ multiplex PCR was the method, and the copy in TCRdb shows in-frame clones only, minus some. The data contain a few hundred thousand clones, 85% to 90% of them singletons. Sequencing used peripheral blood. All receptors derive from a woman aged 45-60 years with COVID-19, enrolled during active disease.

This chain uses TRBV5-1 with TRBJ1-4; unclear D gene. CDR3 length: 14 amino acids. Germline CDR1 reads SGHRS; CDR2 reads YFSETQ. V lost 2 bases and J lost 3, with 8 bases in between. The CDR3 here is CASSFSSANEKLFF. As DNA, the CDR3 is TGCGCCAGCAGCTTTAGCTCTGCTAATGAAAAACTGTTTTTT. Filled out from reference TRBV5-1 and TRBJ1-4, the complete variable domain reads KAGVTQTPRYLIKTRGQQVTLSCSPISGHRSVSWYQQTPGQGLQFLFEYFSETQRNKGNFPGRFSGRQFSNSRSEMNVSTLELGDSALYLCASSFSSANEKLFFGSGTQLSVL.

In this sample, this clone turned up once. CDR3 in DNA: TGTGCCTGGGCAGAAGCACCGGGACTAGCGACCAATGAGCAGTTCTTC. Translating it yields CAWAEAPGLATNEQFF. The chain employs TRBV30 and TRBJ2-1; 10 bases are a match to TRBD2. Trimming at V came to 5 bases and at J to 6 bases, leaving 13 bases not matched to a gene. This CDR3 is 16 amino acids long. CDR1 and CDR2 (germline): GTSNPN, SVGIG (reference sequence).

The chain couples TRBV18 to TRBJ2-7; 9 bases match TRBD2. V lost 4 bases, J lost 4 bases, and 17 bases stayed unmatched. The CDR3 extends over 18 amino acids. Germline CDR1 KGHSH, CDR2 LQKENI. CDR3 loop: CASSLREKGGGRAYEQYF. In DNA, the CDR3 is TGTGCCAGCTCACTACGAGAGAAAGGAGGCGGGAGGGCATACGAGCAGTACTTC.

The rearrangement uses TRBV3-1 (or the pseudogene TRBV3-2) and TRBJ1-4, with D possibly matching TRBD1 (6 bases). The length of the CDR3 is 16 residues. Germline CDR1 is LGHDT and CDR2 is YNNKEL (reference sequence). Trimming removed 1 base from V and 8 bases from J, with 17 bases in between. The CDR3 region is CASSQGTRGAREKLFF. CDR3 bases: TGTGCCAGCAGCCAAGGAACTCGGGGGGCGAGGGAAAAACTGTTTTTT.

The chain recombines TRBV11-2 with TRBJ2-1; the D is unclear. Trimming took off 0 bases at V and 9 bases at J, with 9 bases between the two ends. Per the germline V gene, CDR1 is SGHAT and CDR2 is FQNNGV. This CDR3 comprises 13 residues. The CDR3 nucleotides are TGTGCCAGCAGCTTAGATCTTAATCGTGAGCAGTTCTTC. Translated: CASSLDLNREQFF.

J is TRBJ2-1 and V is TRBV7-8; 11 nucleotides match TRBD2. The trim removed 5 bases at V and 7 bases at J, leaving 7 bases unmatched. The CDR3 has 15 amino acids. Germline V gives CDR1 SGHVS, CDR2 FQNEAQ. The CDR3 DNA follows: TGTGCCAGCAGCCTACGGCTAGCGGGAGGTAATGAGCAGTTCTTC. Residues: CASSLRLAGGNEQFF.

Regarding this clone: The same CDR3 can be traced to other DNA sequences in this sample. The chain recombines TRBV18 with TRBJ2-5; D not resolved. The CDR3 has 13 residues. V gave up 3 bases and J gave up 2 bases, with 7 bases separating them. Germline-derived CDR1 and CDR2 are KGHSH and LQKENI. The CDR3: CASSPGRQETQYF. CDR3 nucleotide sequence: TGTGCCAGCTCACCGGGCAGGCAAGAGACCCAGTACTTC.

The rearrangement links TRBV18 to TRBJ1-1; D perhaps matches TRBD1 (6 bases). Trimming shortened V by 3 bases and J by 4 bases, and 9 bases separated the two germline ends. This CDR3 is built from 13 residues. CDR1 is KGHSH and CDR2 is LQKENI in the germline V gene. CDR3 protein: CASSPTGRTEAFF. CDR3 DNA sequence: TGTGCCAGCTCACCTACAGGGCGCACTGAAGCTTTCTTT. Using reference TRBV18 and TRBJ1-1 for the parts outside the CDR3, the full variable domain is NAGVMQNPRHLVRRRGQEARLRCSPMKGHSHVYWYRQLPEEGLKFMVYLQKENIIDESGMPKERFSAEFPKEGPSILRIQQVVRGDSAAYFCASSPTGRTEAFFGQGTRLTVV.

The chain has TRBV27 and TRBJ2-6; TRBD1 matches 9 bases. The J segment lost 2 bases and the V segment lost 4 bases, leaving 6 bases of the junction unmatched. This CDR3 region has 17 residues. Germline-derived CDR1 and CDR2 are MNHEY and SMNVEV (reference sequence). CDR3 DNA sequence: TGTGCCAGCAGTTACCGGACAGGGGCTACTGGGGCCAACGTCCTGACTTTC. It is translated as CASSYRTGATGANVLTF. The whole variable domain, filled in from reference TRBV27 and TRBJ2-6, reads EAQVTQNPRYLITVTGKKLTVTCSQNMNHEYMSWYRQDPGLGLRQIYYSMNVEVTDKGDVPEGYKVSRKEKRNFPLILESPSPNQTSLYFCASSYRTGATGANVLTFGAGSRLTVL.

This chain joins TRBV2 and TRBJ2-1; 12 positions match TRBD2. Germline CDR1 SNHLY, CDR2 FYNNEI. J was trimmed by 5 bases and V by 6 bases; bases with no gene match: 2. The CDR3 has 14 residues. The CDR3 DNA is TGTGCCAGCAGGGGACTAGCGGGCGACAATGAGCAGTTCTTC. Translating gives CASRGLAGDNEQFF.

The chain carries TRBV4-3 and TRBJ2-1; 10 nucleotides agree with TRBD2. V was pared by 0 bases and J by 8 bases, with 10 bases of the junction left unmatched. Per the germline V gene, CDR1 is LGHNA and CDR2 is YSLEER. The CDR3 consists of 17 residues. The CDR3 sequence is CASSQDTSGRAVYEQFF. In DNA form, the CDR3 reads TGCGCCAGCAGCCAAGATACAAGCGGGAGGGCCGTATATGAGCAGTTCTTC.

This chain joins TRBV11-2 and TRBJ2-1, with TRBD2 identical over 9 bases. After removal of 1 base from V and 15 bases from J, the junction contained 13 bases not matched to a gene. The CDR3 is 15 residues long. Germline V CDR1 and CDR2: SGHAT, FQNNGV. Here the CDR3 DNA reads TGTGCCAGCAGCTTAGGGGCGGGCGGGGGGGCCCCTTTGTTCTTC. It translates to CASSLGAGGGAPLFF.

The chain couples TRBV27 to TRBJ2-7; D is perhaps TRBD1 (5 bases). V was cut by 6 bases and J by 1 base, with 13 bases left in between. CDR3 length: 14 residues. Germline V CDR1 and CDR2: MNHEY, SMNVEV (reference sequence). The CDR3 here is CASRFHTGSYEQYF. CDR3 sequence (DNA): TGTGCCAGCAGATTTCATACAGGTTCCTACGAGCAGTACTTC.

V is TRBV24-1 and J is TRBJ2-7, with TRBD2 matching 7 bases. The trim removed 9 bases at V and 0 bases at J, leaving 4 bases unmatched. The CDR3 runs 13 residues. The V gene's germline CDR1 is KGHDR and CDR2 SFDVKD. Written as DNA, the CDR3 is TGTGCCACCTCCGGCGGGAGCTCCTACGAGCAGTACTTC. This gives the protein CATSGGSSYEQYF.

The rearrangement links TRBV5-1 to TRBJ2-1; TRBD2 matches at 13 bases. The germline V gene has CDR1 SGHRS and CDR2 YFSETQ. The length of the CDR3 is 15 residues. The J segment lost 10 bases and the V segment lost 4 bases, leaving 8 bases of the junction unmatched. The CDR3 loop reads CASSPQGGLAGEQFF. In DNA, the CDR3 is TGCGCCAGCAGCCCTCAGGGGGGACTAGCGGGAGAGCAGTTCTTC.

The chain carries TRBV19 and TRBJ2-6, with D maybe TRBD1 (5 bases). The CDR3 sequence is 16 residues long. Germline CDR1 is LNHDA and CDR2 is SQIVND (reference sequence). V lost 4 bases and J 0 bases, leaving 10 bases between the germline ends. CDR3 residues: CASSKQESSGANVLTF. The DNA of the CDR3 is TGTGCCAGTAGTAAACAGGAATCCTCTGGGGCCAACGTCCTGACTTTC.

The rearrangement uses TRBV6-1 and TRBJ2-7; 9 bases fit TRBD1. The germline gives CDR1 MNHNS, CDR2 SASEGT. J lost 4 bases, V lost 2 bases, and 6 bases had no gene match. The CDR3 covers 15 residues. The CDR3 bases are TGTGCCAGCAGTGAAATGACAGGGGGACCTTACGAGCAGTACTTC. Protein: CASSEMTGGPYEQYF.

The chain recombines TRBV5-5 with TRBJ2-5, with TRBD2 identical over 8 bases. Germline assignment: CDR1 SGHKS and CDR2 YYEKEE (reference sequence). The CDR3 is made up of 15 amino acids. Losses at the gene ends were 1 base for V and 4 bases for J; bases not matched to a gene: 6. CDR3 loop: CASSLQTGGPETQYF. In DNA, the CDR3 is TGTGCCAGCAGCTTGCAAACGGGAGGGCCAGAGACCCAGTACTTC.

In DNA form, the CDR3 reads TGTGCCTTACACCGGGACAGGGTTCTTCCGTATGGGGCCAACGTCCTGACTTTC. Its protein is CALHRDRVLPYGANVLTF. V is TRBV30 and J is TRBJ2-6; TRBD1 matches at 9 bases. The CDR3 is 18 residues long. The germline V gene encodes CDR1 GTSNPN and CDR2 SVGIG (reference sequence). V lost 7 bases, J lost 3 bases, and 16 bases stayed unmatched.

The genes are TRBV29-1 and TRBJ1-1; TRBD1 agrees at 7 bases. The CDR3 runs 12 residues. After removal of 0 bases from V and 8 bases from J, the junction contained 3 bases not matched to a gene. Looked up from germline, CDR1 is SQVTM and CDR2 is ANQGSEA. The CDR3 DNA is TGCAGCGTTGAAGACTTAGGGGGCGAAGCTTTCTTT. Amino acids: CSVEDLGGEAFF.

This chain uses TRBV6-2 or TRBV6-3 with TRBJ2-1, with 13 nucleotides matching TRBD2. Looked up from germline, CDR1 is MNHEY and CDR2 is SVGEGT. The junction had 4 bases not matched to a gene; V was cut back by 5 bases and J by 6 bases. The CDR3 contains 15 residues. DNA for the CDR3: TGTGCCAGCAGTCAGGGACTAGCGGGAAGCAATGAGCAGTTCTTC. Encoded protein: CASSQGLAGSNEQFF.

This rearrangement joins TRBV3-1 (or the pseudogene TRBV3-2) to TRBJ2-7, with D perhaps matching TRBD2 (7 bases). Germline V gene lookup returns CDR1 LGHDT and CDR2 YNNKEL (reference sequence). This CDR3 spans 15 amino acids. V was cut by 1 base and J by 3 bases, with 13 bases left in between. CDR3 region: CASSQVGGPIYEQYF. In nucleotides, the CDR3 is TGTGCCAGCAGCCAAGTCGGGGGGCCTATCTACGAGCAGTACTTC.

Regarding this clone: This sample includes further DNA sequences coding for the same CDR3. The V gene is TRBV14, the J gene TRBJ2-1; 15 bases align to TRBD2. The CDR3 is 17 residues long. Germline V gene sequence: CDR1 SGHDN, CDR2 FVKESK. J lost 4 bases, V lost 3 bases, and 4 bases had no gene match. The chain's CDR3 is CASSHPGLAGGYNEQFF. In nucleotides, the CDR3 is TGTGCCAGCAGCCACCCCGGACTAGCGGGAGGGTACAATGAGCAGTTCTTC.

The rearrangement links TRBV24-1 to TRBJ2-1, with 7 nucleotides matching TRBD2. Germline-derived CDR1 and CDR2 are KGHDR and SFDVKD. Germline trimming cut 5 bases from V and 4 bases from J; bases unmatched to any gene: 7. This CDR3 is built from 15 residues. The CDR3 coding sequence is TGTGCCACCAGTGGTTCGGGACTACTATACAATGAGCAGTTCTTC. It yields the protein CATSGSGLLYNEQFF.

The chain has TRBV7-6 and TRBJ2-1; D not resolved. Germline CDR1 and CDR2: SGHVS and FNYEAQ. The CDR3 covers 17 residues. Trimming shortened V by 5 bases and J by 0 bases, and 17 bases separated the two germline ends. This CDR3 reads CASSAKVADSSYNEQFF. The CDR3, as DNA: TGTGCCAGCAGCGCCAAGGTGGCGGATAGCTCCTACAATGAGCAGTTCTTC.

The rearrangement uses TRBV7-8 and TRBJ1-2, with D possibly TRBD1 on 6 matching bases. V dropped 3 bases and J dropped 8 bases, with 10 bases sitting between them. The germline gives CDR1 SGHVS, CDR2 FQNEAQ. CDR3 length: 12 residues. In DNA form, the CDR3 reads TGTGCCAGCAGCTTCACAGGGTCAGGCTACACCTTC. Its protein is CASSFTGSGYTF.